This T cell receptor beta chain derives from a study of lymphopenia after photon versus proton radiotherapy. Findings and limits, study-wide: Better survival with proton therapy was suggested as possible, not demonstrated. Oligoclonal CD8+ Temra expansion after nadir drove photon patients' diversity drop.

Clones were read by immunoSEQ multiplex PCR, and TCRdb kept only the in-frame ones, dropping some. The table records 150,000 to 200,000 clones, approximately 91% of them present only once. A remark on this clone: Its specificity is unknown.

The length of the CDR3 is 14 residues. Germline V CDR1 and CDR2: SQVTM, ANQGSEA. V trimming: 2 bases; J trimming: 4 bases; junction bases outside the gene matches: 7. V usage is TRBV29-1 and J usage is TRBJ1-1; 7 nucleotides align to TRBD1. The source of this sequence is a man over 45 with gastric cancer. Sequencing was performed on peripheral blood, taken from a patient treated with photon-based radiotherapy. The chain's CDR3 is CSVERFDRATEAFF. DNA of the CDR3: TGCAGCGTTGAACGTTTCGACAGGGCCACTGAAGCTTTCTTT. The full variable domain, completed using reference TRBV29-1 and TRBJ1-1, is SAVISQKPSRDICQRGTSLTIQCQVDSQVTMMFWYRQQPGQSLTLIATANQGSEATYESGFVIDKFPISRPNLTFSTLTVSNMSPEDSSIYLCSVERFDRATEAFFGQGTRLTVV.